This TCR beta chain was obtained from a study of T cell responses to AZD1222 COVID-19 vaccine. The method was immunoSEQ multiplex PCR; TCRdb's version includes in-frame clones alone and lacks a portion of them. The sample has approximately 110,000 clones, around 86% seen once. Points from the study as a whole: Only after the peak T cell response were repertoires sampled.

For this clone: Its cognate antigen is unknown.

Germline assignment: CDR1 LNHDA and CDR2 SQIVND (reference sequence). The V end was cut by 2 bases, the J end by 1 base, with 8 bases between. CDR3 length equals 14 residues. Sequences were derived from peripheral blood, sampled on day 0 of AZD1222 vaccination. This TCR came from an adult in good health. This rearrangement joins TRBV19 to TRBJ1-2, with D maybe TRBD1 (6 bases). The chain's CDR3 is CASSIRQVNYGYTF. DNA of the CDR3: TGTGCCAGTAGTATAAGACAGGTTAACTATGGCTACACCTTC.